This T cell receptor (beta chain) is drawn from a study of long-term antiretroviral therapy in people with HIV (dated by TCRdb to 2021 to 2024). In the study overall: The earliest samples were collected approximately a decade before the 2015 WHO recommendation for immediate ART, a period when ART was typically delayed until CD4 counts fell. A retrospective serial study tested whether ART initiation and durable HIV suppression were associated with changes in peripheral blood TRB repertoire composition and diversity. A total of 192 cryopreserved PBMC samples were contributed to the cohort by 30 adults with confirmed HIV infection, with samples collected serially over a mean of 6 years (range 1-12). Among the approximately 30 participants with HIV, eleven were female. No cross-contamination during QIAcube processing turned up in test extractions that ran a monoclonal T-cell line alongside 30 to 35 polyclonal samples.

The immunoSEQ hsTCRB v3.0 assay was used at survey level resolution to sequence the TRB variable region. The targeted TRB sequencing depth was roughly 35,000-50,000 T-cell genomes per sample. TRB libraries were pooled and sequenced on an Illumina MiSeq using a v3 150-cycle kit. Regarding the original processing steps: Analysis of repertoires was carried out in R inside a reproducible Nextflow workflow spanning QC, data transformation and analysis. Custom analyses were implemented in LymphoSeq2, an R package for AIRR-Seq data exploration. A handful of samples that produced fewer than 5000 total TRB sequences were removed, so 150 to 200 HIV repertoires were analyzed. Among the 188 retained HIV repertoires, 59 were collected before ART initiation and over 120 were collected after ART initiation. Repertoires were downsampled to 5000 TRB nucleotide sequences, with summary statistics averaged over 100 downsampling iterations. TRB sequences were retained for analysis only if CDR3 regions of at least seven amino acids were present. A Shannon entropy-derived clonality score and the Gini coefficient were used to measure diversity. In the repertoire networks, any two of the top 5000 CDR3 amino acid sequences were linked whenever the two sequences differed by an edit distance of one. For TRB CDR3 amino acid sequences, antigen specificity groups and MHC restriction were predicted with GLIPH2. CDR3 amino acid sequences were matched against VDJdb and McPAS-TCR to flag known CMV, EBV, HIV or tissue antigen associations. Pre-ART, post-ART and control groups were compared with Wilcoxon signed-rank tests and Holm-Bonferroni correction. TCRdb holds this immuneACCESS table with in-frame rearrangements only. Some clones are missing; in checked studies, unresolved V genes explain under half, and the rest has no known cause. That table supplies the V and J calls and clone size; D and trimming were determined from the DNA. The table for this sample lists about 28,000 clones; about 95% of them were counted only once. 6.5% to 10% of the sample lies in the top ten.

Broader findings and caveats from the paper: Owing to limited PBMC availability, only the TCR beta chain was sequenced, without alpha chain pairing. Because cell numbers in pre-ART samples were limited, unsorted PBMC were profiled instead of sorted CD4+ and CD8+ T cells. HIV repertoires had narrower CDR3 length ranges than controls, and the network structure suggested an antigen-experienced repertoire that shifted only slightly toward naive after ART. Expanded TRB clones identified before ART initiation dominated the repertoire across all time points, though the dominance fluctuated and decreased in many PLHIV after ART. The samples span the years 2004 to 2017, and the ART regimens used may be less effective than current regimens. Inferences about post-ART repertoire changes were limited because no data were available on ART adherence, viral resistance or therapy changes. A significant increase in TRB diversity was found to be associated with ART initiation, although TRB diversity was observed to remain significantly below that of transplant donor controls even after long-term ART.

To be included, a participant needed at least one PBMC sample from before ART initiation plus at least two post-ART samples. All participants with HIV were treated in the United States of America. Before DNA extraction, cryopreserved samples of roughly 0.9-11 million PBMC were thawed and then washed. At the time of the earliest PBMC sample for each participant with HIV, ages ranged from about 23 to 60 years. PBMC samples were contributed by each participant from 1-4 timepoints before ART initiation and 2-8 timepoints after ART initiation, with a median of 7 samples. For every participant, serial HIV viral load, CD4+ T-cell count, ART history and demographic data were obtained. A Qiagen kit on a QIAcube was used to extract genomic DNA from unsorted PBMC, with samples processed in batches of 12. With regard to this clone: Its antigen has not been determined. It has no much larger one-base neighbor in the sample; base qualities were not kept.

Taken from the germline V gene (reference sequence), the CDR1 and CDR2 loops are SEHNR and FQNEAQ. Including the terminal cysteine and phenylalanine, the CDR3 comprises 17 residues. Only the CDR3 portion is preserved as DNA: 51 bases, with reading frame beginning at the first base. Unmatched junction bases come to 6, with V trimmed by 5 bases and J by 4 bases. Sequences were derived from unsorted PBMCs, sampled approximately 6.1 years after starting antiretroviral therapy. This clonotype originated in a man aged 30 to 39 with HIV. The chain uses TRBV7-9 and TRBJ2-2, with 14 bases aligning to TRBD2. CDR3 loop: CASSPGTSGGLTGELFF. The DNA is as follows: TGTGCCAGCAGCCCGGGGACTAGCGGGGGTCTCACCGGGGAGCTGTTTTTT.